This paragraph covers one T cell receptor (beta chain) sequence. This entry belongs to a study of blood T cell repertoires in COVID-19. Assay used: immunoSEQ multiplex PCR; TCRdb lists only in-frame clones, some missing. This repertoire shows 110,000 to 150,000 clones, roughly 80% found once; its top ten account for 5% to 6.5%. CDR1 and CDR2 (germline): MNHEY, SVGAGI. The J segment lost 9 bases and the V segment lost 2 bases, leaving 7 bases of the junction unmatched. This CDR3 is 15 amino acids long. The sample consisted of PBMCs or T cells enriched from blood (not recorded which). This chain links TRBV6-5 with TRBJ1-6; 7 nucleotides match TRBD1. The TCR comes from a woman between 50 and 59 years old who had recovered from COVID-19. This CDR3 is CASSYRDRRISPLHF. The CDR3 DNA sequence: TGTGCCAGCAGTTACAGGGACAGAAGGATTTCACCCCTCCACTTT.